These 7 T cell receptor beta chains came from one sample sequenced in a study of blood T cells in healthy people across ages. It was with a sample-barcoded 5' primer and a J-beta primer mix that a second PCR of about 6 to 12 cycles was run. TCRdb called the 5' RACE reads again in MiXCR, with one record for every CDR3 protein. The sample records some 1.7 million distinct CDR3 sequences, roughly 27% being singletons. Material for sequencing was blood. The receptors shown here come from a woman in her twenties or thirties in good health.

This sequence joins TRBV5-1 and TRBJ2-3; D might be TRBD1 (6 bases). Per germline, CDR1 SGHRS and CDR2 YFSETQ. The CDR3 runs 15 residues. Trimming shortened V by 0 bases and J by 4 bases, and 12 bases separated the two germline ends. Written as DNA, the CDR3 is TGCGCCAGCAGCTTGGTGGGGGCTGGGGCAGATACGCAGTATTTT. Translated: CASSLVGAGADTQYF. The entire variable domain, with the rest obtained from reference TRBV5-1 and TRBJ2-3, is as follows: KAGVTQTPRYLIKTRGQQVTLSCSPISGHRSVSWYQQTPGQGLQFLFEYFSETQRNKGNFPGRFSGRQFSNSRSEMNVSTLELGDSALYLCASSLVGAGADTQYFGPGTRLTVL.

This clonotype was observed a handful of times. The chain combines TRBV27 with TRBJ1-1; D gene unclear. Germline CDR1 MNHEY, CDR2 SMNVEV (reference sequence). V was pared by 1 base and J by 3 bases, with 12 bases between. The CDR3 sequence is 15 residues long. The CDR3 is CASSLFSADYTEAFF. The CDR3, as DNA: TGTGCCAGCAGTTTATTTTCCGCGGACTACACTGAAGCTTTCTTT.

The rearrangement links TRBV27 to TRBJ2-7, with 10 bases fitting TRBD2. This CDR3 region has 17 residues. Germline CDR1 and CDR2: MNHEY and SMNVEV (reference sequence). Trimming at V came to 6 bases and at J to 2 bases, leaving 13 bases not matched to a gene. DNA for the CDR3: TGTGCCAGCAGCCGCAAAGCTAGCGGGAGTTGGGCCTACGAGCAGTACTTC. Translated: CASSRKASGSWAYEQYF.

The V and J genes are TRBV18 and TRBJ2-3, with D hard to call. The CDR3 sequence is 14 residues long. Germline V gene sequence: CDR1 KGHSH, CDR2 LQKENI. V was shortened by 4 bases and J by 12 bases, with 20 bases between the two germline ends. The CDR3 DNA sequence: TGTGCCAGCTCACTCTACTCCGGTGGAAGGGAACAGTATTTT. This sequence encodes CASSLYSGGREQYF.

Note on this clonotype: Given a much more abundant clone one base away, this may be a read error. The chain links TRBV10-3 to TRBJ2-7; the D is unclear. The end of the DNA aligns better with TRBJ2-5, so the J call may be wrong. Germline assignment: CDR1 ENHRY and CDR2 SYGVKD. The CDR3 runs to 14 residues. CDR3 sequence: CAISEFRARETQYF. In DNA form, the CDR3 reads TGTGCCATCAGTGAGTTCCGAGCAAGGGAGACCCAGTACTTC.

The chain joins TRBV13 to TRBJ2-1, with TRBD2 identical over 12 bases. Unmatched junction bases numbered 9, after V lost 5 bases and J lost 10 bases. Germline V gene lookup returns CDR1 PRHDT and CDR2 FYEKMQ (reference sequence). The CDR3 consists of 15 residues. CDR3 sequence reads: CASSLPSGGAWEQFF. CDR3 DNA sequence: TGTGCCAGCAGCCTCCCTAGCGGGGGGGCGTGGGAGCAGTTCTTC.

This clonotype has a handful of counts. The V gene is TRBV5-1, the J gene TRBJ1-2; 7 nucleotides align to TRBD1. The CDR3 loop spans 15 amino acids. The trim removed 0 bases at V and 4 bases at J, leaving 6 bases unmatched. Germline V lookup: CDR1 SGHRS, CDR2 YFSETQ. CDR3 nucleotides: TGCGCCAGCAGCTTGGGAGGGGGCGCCGGCTATGGCTACACCTTC. As protein: CASSLGGGAGYGYTF.